One T cell receptor (beta chain) is described in this entry. TCRdb used MiXCR to reprocess the 5' RACE reads, holding one entry per CDR3 protein. In the table there are approximately 160,000 distinct CDR3 sequences, 9.3% of which are singletons. CDR3 length equals 14 residues. Germline CDR1 is SNHLY and CDR2 is FYNNEI. With V trimmed by 4 bases and J by 3 bases, 5 bases remained unmatched. The sample comes from a study of T cells after yellow fever vaccination. Sequencing was performed on CD8+ T cells sorted from PBMCs, taken 45 days after the yellow fever booster vaccination. The chain carries TRBV2 and TRBJ2-5, with 7 bases matching TRBD2. This TCR came from a man between 18 and 35 years old who received the YFV17D yellow fever vaccine. CDR3 amino acids: CASSGEGQEETQYF. In DNA form, the CDR3 reads TGTGCCAGCAGTGGGGAGGGTCAAGAAGAGACCCAGTACTTC. Full variable domain (missing parts from reference TRBV2 and TRBJ2-5): EPEVTQTPSHQVTQMGQEVILRCVPISNHLYFYWYRQILGQKVEFLVSFYNNEISEKSEIFDDQFSVERPDGSNFTLKIRSTKLEDSAMYFCASSGEGQEETQYFGPGTRLLVL.